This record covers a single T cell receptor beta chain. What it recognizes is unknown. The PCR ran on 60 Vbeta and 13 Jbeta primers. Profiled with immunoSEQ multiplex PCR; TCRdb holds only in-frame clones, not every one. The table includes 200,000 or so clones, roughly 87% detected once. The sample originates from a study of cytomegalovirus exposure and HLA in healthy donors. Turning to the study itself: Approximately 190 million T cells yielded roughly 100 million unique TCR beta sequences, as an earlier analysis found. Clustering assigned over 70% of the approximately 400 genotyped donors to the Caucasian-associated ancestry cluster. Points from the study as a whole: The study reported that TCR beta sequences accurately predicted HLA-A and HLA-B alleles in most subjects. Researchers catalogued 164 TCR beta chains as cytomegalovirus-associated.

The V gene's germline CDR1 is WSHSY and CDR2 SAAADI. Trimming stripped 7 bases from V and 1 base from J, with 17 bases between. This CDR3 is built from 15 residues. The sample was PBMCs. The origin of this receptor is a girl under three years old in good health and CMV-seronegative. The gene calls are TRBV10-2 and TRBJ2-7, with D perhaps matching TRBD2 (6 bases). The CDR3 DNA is TGCGCCAGCAAGTTTCAGGGACTCGGATCCTACGAGCAGTACTTC. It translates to CASKFQGLGSYEQYF.